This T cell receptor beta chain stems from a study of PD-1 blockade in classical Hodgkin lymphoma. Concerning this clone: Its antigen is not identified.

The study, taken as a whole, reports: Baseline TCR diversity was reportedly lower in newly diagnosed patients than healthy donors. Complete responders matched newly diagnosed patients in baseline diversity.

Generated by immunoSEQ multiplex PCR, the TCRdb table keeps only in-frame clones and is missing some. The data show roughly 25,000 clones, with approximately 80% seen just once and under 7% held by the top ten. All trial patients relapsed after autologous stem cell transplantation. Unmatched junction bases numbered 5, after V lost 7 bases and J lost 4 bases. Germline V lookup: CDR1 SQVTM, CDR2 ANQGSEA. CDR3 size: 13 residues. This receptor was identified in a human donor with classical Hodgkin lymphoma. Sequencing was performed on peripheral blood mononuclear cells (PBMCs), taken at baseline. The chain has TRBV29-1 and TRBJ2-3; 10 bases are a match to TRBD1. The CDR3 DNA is TGCAGCGGGGACAGGGGTTACCCAGATACGCAGTATTTT. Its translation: CSGDRGYPDTQYF.